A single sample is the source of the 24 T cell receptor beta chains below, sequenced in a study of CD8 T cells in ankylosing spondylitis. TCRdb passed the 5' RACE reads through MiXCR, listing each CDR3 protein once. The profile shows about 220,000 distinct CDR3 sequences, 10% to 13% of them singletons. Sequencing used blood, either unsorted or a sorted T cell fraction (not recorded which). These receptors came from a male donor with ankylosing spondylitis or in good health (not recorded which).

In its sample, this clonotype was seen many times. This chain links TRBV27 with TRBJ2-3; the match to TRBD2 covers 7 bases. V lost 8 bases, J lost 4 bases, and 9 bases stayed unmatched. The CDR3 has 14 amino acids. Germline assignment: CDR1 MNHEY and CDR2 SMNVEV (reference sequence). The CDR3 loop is CASGSTSPPDTQYF. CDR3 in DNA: TGTGCCAGCGGGTCGACTAGCCCCCCAGATACGCAGTATTTT.

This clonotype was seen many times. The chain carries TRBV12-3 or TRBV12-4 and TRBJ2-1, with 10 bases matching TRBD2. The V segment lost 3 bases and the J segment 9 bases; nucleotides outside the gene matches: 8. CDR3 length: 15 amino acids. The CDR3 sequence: CASSLLSGGGTEQFF. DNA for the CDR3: TGTGCCAGCAGTTTGTTAAGCGGGGGGGGAACTGAGCAGTTCTTC.

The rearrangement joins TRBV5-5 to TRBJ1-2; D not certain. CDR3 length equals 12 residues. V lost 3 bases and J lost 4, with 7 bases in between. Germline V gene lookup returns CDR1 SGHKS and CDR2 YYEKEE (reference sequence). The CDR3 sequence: CASSSEIYGYTF. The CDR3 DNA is TGTGCCAGCAGCTCGGAAATCTATGGCTACACCTTC.

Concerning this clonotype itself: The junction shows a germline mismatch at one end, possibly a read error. Here the CDR3 DNA reads TGTGCCAGCAGCCCGTACTTAAACGAGCAGAACTTC. Protein sequence: CASSPYLNEQNF. The V call is TRBV12-3 or TRBV12-4, the J call TRBJ2-7; D not resolved. CDR3 length: 12 amino acids.

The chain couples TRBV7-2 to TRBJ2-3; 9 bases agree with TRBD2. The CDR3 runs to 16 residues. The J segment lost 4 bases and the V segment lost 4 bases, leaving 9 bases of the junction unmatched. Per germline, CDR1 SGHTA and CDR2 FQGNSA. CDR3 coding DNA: TGTGCCAGCAGCTATGCGGGGGGGCTTGTATCAGATACGCAGTATTTT. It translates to CASSYAGGLVSDTQYF. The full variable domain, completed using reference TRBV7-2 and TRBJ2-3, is GAGVSQSPSNKVTEKGKDVELRCDPISGHTALYWYRQSLGQGLEFLIYFQGNSAPDKSGLPSDRFSAERTGGSVSTLTIQRTQQEDSAVYLCASSYAGGLVSDTQYFGPGTRLTVL.

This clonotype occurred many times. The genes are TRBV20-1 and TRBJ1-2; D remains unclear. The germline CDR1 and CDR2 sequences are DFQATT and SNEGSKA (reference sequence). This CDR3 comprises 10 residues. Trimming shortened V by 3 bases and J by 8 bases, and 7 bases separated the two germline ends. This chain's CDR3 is CSARGWGYTF. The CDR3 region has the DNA TGCAGTGCTAGGGGCTGGGGCTACACCTTC.

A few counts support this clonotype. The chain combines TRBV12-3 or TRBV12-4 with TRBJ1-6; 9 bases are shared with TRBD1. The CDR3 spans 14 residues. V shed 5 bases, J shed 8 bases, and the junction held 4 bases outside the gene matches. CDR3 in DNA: TGTGCCAGCAGTACCGGGACAGGGTATTCACCCCTCCACTTT. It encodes CASSTGTGYSPLHF.

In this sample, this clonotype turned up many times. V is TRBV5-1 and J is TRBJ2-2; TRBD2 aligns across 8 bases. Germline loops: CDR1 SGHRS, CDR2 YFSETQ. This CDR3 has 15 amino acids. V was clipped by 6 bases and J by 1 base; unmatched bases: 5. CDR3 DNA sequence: TGCGCCAGCATCTCGGGGGGGCAGAACACCGGGGAGCTGTTTTTT. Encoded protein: CASISGGQNTGELFF.

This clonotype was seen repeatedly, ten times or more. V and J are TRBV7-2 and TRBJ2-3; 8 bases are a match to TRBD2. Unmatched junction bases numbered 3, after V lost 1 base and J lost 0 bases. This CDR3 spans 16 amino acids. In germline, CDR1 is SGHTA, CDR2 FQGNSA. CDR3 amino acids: CASSLVAGGSTDTQYF. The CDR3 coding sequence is TGTGCCAGCAGCTTAGTTGCGGGGGGTAGCACAGATACGCAGTATTTT. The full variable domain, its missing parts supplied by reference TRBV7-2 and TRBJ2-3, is GAGVSQSPSNKVTEKGKDVELRCDPISGHTALYWYRQSLGQGLEFLIYFQGNSAPDKSGLPSDRFSAERTGGSVSTLTIQRTQQEDSAVYLCASSLVAGGSTDTQYFGPGTRLTVL.

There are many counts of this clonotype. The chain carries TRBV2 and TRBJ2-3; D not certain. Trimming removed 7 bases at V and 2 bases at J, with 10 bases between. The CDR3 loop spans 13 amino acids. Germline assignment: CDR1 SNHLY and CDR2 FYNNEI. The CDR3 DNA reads TGTGCCAGCACCAGAGAGGCCACAGATACGCAGTATTTT. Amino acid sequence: CASTREATDTQYF.

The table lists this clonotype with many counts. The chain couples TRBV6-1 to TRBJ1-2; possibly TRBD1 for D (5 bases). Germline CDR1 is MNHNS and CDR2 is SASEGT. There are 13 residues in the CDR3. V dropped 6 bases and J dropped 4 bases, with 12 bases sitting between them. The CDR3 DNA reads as TGTGCCAGCAGCTCAGGGAGATCCTATGGCTACACCTTC. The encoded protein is CASSSGRSYGYTF.

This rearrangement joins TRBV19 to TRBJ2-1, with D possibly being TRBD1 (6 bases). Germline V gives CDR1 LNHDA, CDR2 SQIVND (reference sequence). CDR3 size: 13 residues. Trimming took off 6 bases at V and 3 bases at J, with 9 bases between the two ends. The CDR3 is CASSRQDYNEQFF. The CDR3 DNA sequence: TGTGCCAGTAGCCGACAGGACTACAATGAGCAGTTCTTC. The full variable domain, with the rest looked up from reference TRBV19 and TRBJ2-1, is DGGITQSPKYLFRKEGQNVTLSCEQNLNHDAMYWYRQDPGQGLRLIYYSQIVNDFQKGDIAEGYSVSREKKESFPLTVTSAQKNPTAFYLCASSRQDYNEQFFGPGTRLTVL.

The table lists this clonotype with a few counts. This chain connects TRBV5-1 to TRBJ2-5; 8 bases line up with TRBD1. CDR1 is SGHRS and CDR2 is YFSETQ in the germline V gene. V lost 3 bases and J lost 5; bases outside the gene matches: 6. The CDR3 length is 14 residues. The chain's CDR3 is CASSSTGVGETQYF. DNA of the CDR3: TGCGCCAGCAGCTCGACAGGGGTTGGGGAGACCCAGTACTTC.

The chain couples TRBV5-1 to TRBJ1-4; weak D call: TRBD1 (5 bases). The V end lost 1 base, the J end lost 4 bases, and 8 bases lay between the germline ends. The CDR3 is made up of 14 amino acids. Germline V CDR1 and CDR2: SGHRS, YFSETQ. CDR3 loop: CASSLIQGNEKLFF. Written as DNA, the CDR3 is TGCGCCAGCAGCTTGATTCAGGGTAATGAAAAACTGTTTTTT.

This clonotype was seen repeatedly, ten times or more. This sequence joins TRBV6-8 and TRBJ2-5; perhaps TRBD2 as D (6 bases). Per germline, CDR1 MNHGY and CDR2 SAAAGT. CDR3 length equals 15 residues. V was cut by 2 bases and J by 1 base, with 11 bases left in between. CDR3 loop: CASSYPGSPQETQYF. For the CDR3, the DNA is TGTGCCAGCAGTTACCCCGGGAGTCCCCAAGAGACCCAGTACTTC.

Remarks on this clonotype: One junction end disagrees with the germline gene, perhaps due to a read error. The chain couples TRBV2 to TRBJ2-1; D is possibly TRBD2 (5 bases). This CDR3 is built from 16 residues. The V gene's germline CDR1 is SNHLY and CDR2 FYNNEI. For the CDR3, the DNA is TGTGCCAGCAGTGAAAGTCCGGGGAACTCCTACAATGAGAAGTTCTTC. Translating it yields CASSESPGNSYNEKFF.

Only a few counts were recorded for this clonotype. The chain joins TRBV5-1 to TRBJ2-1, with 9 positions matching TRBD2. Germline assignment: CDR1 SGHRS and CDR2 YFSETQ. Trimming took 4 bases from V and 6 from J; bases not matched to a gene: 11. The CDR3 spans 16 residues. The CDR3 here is CASSPPTSGGFNEQFF. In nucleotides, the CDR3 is TGCGCCAGCAGCCCACCCACCAGCGGGGGGTTCAATGAGCAGTTCTTC.

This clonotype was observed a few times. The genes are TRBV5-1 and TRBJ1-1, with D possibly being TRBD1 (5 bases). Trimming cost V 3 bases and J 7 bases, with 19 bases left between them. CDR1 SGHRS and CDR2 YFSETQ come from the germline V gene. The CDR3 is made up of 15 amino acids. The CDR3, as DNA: TGCGCCAGCAGCTCGGGCGTAATGGGGCGTAGTGAAGCTTTCTTT. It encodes CASSSGVMGRSEAFF. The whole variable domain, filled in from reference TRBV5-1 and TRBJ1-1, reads KAGVTQTPRYLIKTRGQQVTLSCSPISGHRSVSWYQQTPGQGLQFLFEYFSETQRNKGNFPGRFSGRQFSNSRSEMNVSTLELGDSALYLCASSSGVMGRSEAFFGQGTRLTVV.

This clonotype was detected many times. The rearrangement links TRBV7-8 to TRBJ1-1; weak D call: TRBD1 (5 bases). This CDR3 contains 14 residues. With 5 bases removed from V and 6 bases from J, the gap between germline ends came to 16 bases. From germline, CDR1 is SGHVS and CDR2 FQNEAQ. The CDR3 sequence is CASSVTGTLAEAFF. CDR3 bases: TGTGCCAGCAGCGTAACGGGGACTCTAGCTGAAGCTTTCTTT.

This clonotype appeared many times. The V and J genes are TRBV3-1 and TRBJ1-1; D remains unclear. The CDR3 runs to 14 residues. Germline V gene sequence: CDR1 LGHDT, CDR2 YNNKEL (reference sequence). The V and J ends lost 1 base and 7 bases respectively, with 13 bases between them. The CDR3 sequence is CASSQVETANEAFF. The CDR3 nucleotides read TGTGCCAGCAGCCAAGTAGAGACGGCGAATGAAGCTTTCTTT.

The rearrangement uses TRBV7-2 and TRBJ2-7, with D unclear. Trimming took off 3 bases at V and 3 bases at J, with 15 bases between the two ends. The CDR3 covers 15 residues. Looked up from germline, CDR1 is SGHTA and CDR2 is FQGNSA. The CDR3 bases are TGTGCCAGCAGCTTGTCGGAAGGGAACAACTACGAGCAGTACTTC. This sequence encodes CASSLSEGNNYEQYF.

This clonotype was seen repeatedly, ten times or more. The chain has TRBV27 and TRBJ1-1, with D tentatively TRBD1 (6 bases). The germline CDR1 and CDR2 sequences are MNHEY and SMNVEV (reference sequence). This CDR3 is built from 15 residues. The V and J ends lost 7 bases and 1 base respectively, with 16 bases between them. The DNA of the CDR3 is TGTGCCAGCACTCCGGGGGGCGGTTGGAACACTGAAGCTTTCTTT. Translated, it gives CASTPGGGWNTEAFF.

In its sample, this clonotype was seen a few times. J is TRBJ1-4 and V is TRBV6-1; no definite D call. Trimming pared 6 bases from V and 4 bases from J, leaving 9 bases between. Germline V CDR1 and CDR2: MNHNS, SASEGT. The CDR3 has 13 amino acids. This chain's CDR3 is CASSPGVNEKLFF. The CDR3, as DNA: TGTGCCAGCAGCCCCGGGGTTAATGAAAAACTGTTTTTT.

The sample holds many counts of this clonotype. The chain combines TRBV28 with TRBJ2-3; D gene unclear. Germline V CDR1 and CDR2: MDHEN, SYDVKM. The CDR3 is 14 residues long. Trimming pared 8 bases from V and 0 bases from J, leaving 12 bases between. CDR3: CASLPAYSTDTQYF. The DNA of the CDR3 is TGTGCCAGCCTCCCCGCATATAGCACAGATACGCAGTATTTT.